Below, 12 T cell receptor beta chains from the same sample are listed, as sequenced in a study of human T cells and chemical hapten exposure. Sample time point: pre-sensitization, week 0. The sample's treatment: therapeutic diphenylcyclopropenone sensitization with weekly scalp DPC. A single record per CDR3 protein comes from TCRdb applying MiXCR to the RACE reads. The sample records around 350,000 distinct CDR3 sequences, 4.5% to 5.5% being singletons. The sample consisted of whole blood, taken in connection with sensitization to the hapten diphenylcyclopropenone (DPC). Every receptor here comes from a woman aged 18-29 years with alopecia areata. Some clones in this sample may be carry-over from other donors' samples.

V gene TRBV2 combines with J gene TRBJ1-2; D remains ambiguous. The germline V gene encodes CDR1 SNHLY and CDR2 FYNNEI. Trimming removed 11 bases from V and 5 bases from J, with 15 bases in between. The CDR3 spans 12 residues. The CDR3 is CASKAVDYGYTF. The CDR3 DNA reads as TGTGCCTCCAAAGCGGTTGATTATGGCTACACCTTC.

This clonotype has just a few counts. The chain uses TRBV6-2 or TRBV6-3 and TRBJ2-7, with 7 bases matching TRBD2. V shed 2 bases and J 2 bases; nucleotides not matched to a gene: 6. From germline, CDR1 is MNHEY and CDR2 SVGEGT. This CDR3 comprises 15 residues. The CDR3 nucleotides are TGTGCCAGCAGTTACCCCCGAGCGGGGACCTACGAGCAGTACTTC. Amino acids: CASSYPRAGTYEQYF.

V is TRBV3-1 and J is TRBJ2-5; D is undetermined. Germline V gene data show CDR1 as LGHDT and CDR2 as YNNKEL (reference sequence). CDR3 length equals 12 residues. V lost 1 base and J 5 bases, leaving 5 bases between the germline ends. In DNA, the CDR3 is TGTGCCAGCAGCCAAGGTTTTGAGACCCAGTACTTC. Its protein product is CASSQGFETQYF.

The sample holds a few counts of this clonotype. This chain connects TRBV6-2 or TRBV6-3 to TRBJ2-7; no clear D gene. The CDR3 runs to 13 residues. Germline V gene sequence: CDR1 MNHEY, CDR2 SVGEGT. Trimming removed 0 bases at V and 6 bases at J, with 9 bases between. For the CDR3, the DNA is TGTGCCAGCAGTTACTCAACGGGTCCCGAGCAGTACTTC. This codes for CASSYSTGPEQYF.

This clonotype was recorded many times. The chain is built from TRBV20-1 and TRBJ1-5; D remains unclear. V lost 4 bases, J lost 0 bases, and 4 bases lay in between. The CDR3 covers 12 residues. From germline, CDR1 is DFQATT and CDR2 SNEGSKA (reference sequence). In nucleotides, the CDR3 is TGCAGTGCTAAGTATAGCAATCAGCCCCAGCATTTT. It codes for CSAKYSNQPQHF.

This clonotype was seen a handful of times. The chain combines TRBV2 with TRBJ2-1; TRBD2 matches at 10 bases. CDR1 is SNHLY, CDR2 FYNNEI, per germline. This CDR3 is built from 13 residues. V lost 6 bases, J lost 4 bases, and 0 bases stayed unmatched. The CDR3 bases are TGTGCCAGCAGGACTAGCGGGTACAATGAGCAGTTCTTC. This encodes CASRTSGYNEQFF.

This clonotype was observed many times. The genes are TRBV11-2 and TRBJ2-3; D is ambiguous. Germline lookup yields CDR1 SGHAT and CDR2 FQNNGV. This CDR3 is 15 amino acids long. Between the trimmed V and J ends, which lost 6 bases and 1 base, there was a span of 14 bases. The CDR3 nucleotides are TGTGCCAGCAGTTCAGTCCGTGACCGCACAGATACGCAGTATTTT. This codes for CASSSVRDRTDTQYF.

Ten or more counts support this clonotype. The rearrangement uses TRBV3-1 and TRBJ1-2; D gene unclear. The CDR3 spans 14 residues. Germline CDR1 and CDR2: LGHDT and YNNKEL (reference sequence). The V gene lost 0 bases and the J gene lost 0 bases, with 5 bases spanning the gap. CDR3 loop: CASSQEAANYGYTF. In nucleotides, the CDR3 is TGTGCCAGCAGCCAAGAGGCAGCTAACTATGGCTACACCTTC.

This clonotype came up many times. The chain is built from TRBV5-1 and TRBJ2-1; 9 bases align to TRBD2. CDR3 length: 18 amino acids. Germline V gene sequence: CDR1 SGHRS, CDR2 YFSETQ. Trimming at V came to 4 bases and at J to 0 bases, leaving 11 bases not matched to a gene. CDR3 nucleotides: TGCGCCAGCAGCGTGGCGGGGGGGCTCTACCTCTCCTACAATGAGCAGTTCTTC. It encodes CASSVAGGLYLSYNEQFF.

Concerning this clonotype: At one end, the junction sequence differs from germline, possibly due to a read error. The chain joins TRBV7-7 to TRBJ2-3, with D possibly matching TRBD1 (5 bases). CDR1 and CDR2 (germline): SSHAT, FNYEAQ (reference sequence). The CDR3 is made up of 13 amino acids. This chain's CDR3 is CASSQTGTDTQYF. The CDR3 nucleotides read TGTGCTAGCAGCCAGACAGGCACAGATACGCAGTATTTT.

This clonotype has just a few counts. The chain has TRBV29-1 and TRBJ2-2; D is perhaps TRBD1 (5 bases). Per the germline V gene, CDR1 is SQVTM and CDR2 is ANQGSEA. Deletions cut 7 bases from V and 1 base from J, with 13 bases between. The CDR3 runs to 14 residues. The CDR3 here is CSAKQVLNTGELFF. The CDR3 region has the DNA TGCAGCGCAAAACAGGTCTTGAACACCGGGGAGCTGTTTTTT.

This clonotype occurred many times. The V gene is TRBV7-2, the J gene TRBJ2-7; D might be TRBD2 (6 bases). V lost 1 base and J lost 1, with 8 bases in between. The CDR3 totals 14 residues. The V gene's germline CDR1 is SGHTA and CDR2 FQGNSA. DNA for the CDR3: TGTGCCAGCAGCTTAGTGCGGGGTTCCTACGAGCAGTACTTC. It translates to CASSLVRGSYEQYF.